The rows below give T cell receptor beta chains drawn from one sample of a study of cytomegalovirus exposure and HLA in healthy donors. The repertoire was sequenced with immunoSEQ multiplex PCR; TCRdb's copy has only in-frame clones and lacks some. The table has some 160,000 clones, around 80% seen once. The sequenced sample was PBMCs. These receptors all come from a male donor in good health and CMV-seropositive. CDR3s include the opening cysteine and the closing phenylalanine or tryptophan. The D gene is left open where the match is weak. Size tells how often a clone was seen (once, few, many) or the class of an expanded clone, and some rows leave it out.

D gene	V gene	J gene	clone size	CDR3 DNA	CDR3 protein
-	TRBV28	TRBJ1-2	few	TGTGCCAGCAGTTTGGGCCAGGGGAACTATGGCTACACCTTC	CASSLGQGNYGYTF
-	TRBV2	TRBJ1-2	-	TGTGCCAGCAGCGGGACATACGACGATAGGGTGCGGAATGGCTACACCTTC	CASSGTYDDRVRNGYTF
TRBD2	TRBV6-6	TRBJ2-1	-	TGTGCCAGCAGTTTTAGCCTAGCGGGAGGGAGGGATGAGCAGTTCTTC	CASSFSLAGGRDEQFF
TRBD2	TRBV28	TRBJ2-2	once	TGTGCCAGCAGTACCCTAACCCTCGCCGGGAGGACAACCGGGGAGCTGTTTTTT	CASSTLTLAGRTTGELFF
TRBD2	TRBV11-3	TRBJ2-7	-	TGTGCCAGCAGCTCGAGTAGGACTAGCGGGGGGGGCTACGAGCAGTACTTC	CASSSSRTSGGGYEQYF
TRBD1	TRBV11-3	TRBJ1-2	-	TGTGCCAGCAGCCCCGGGACAGGGCGCCATCTCTATGGCTACACCTTC	CASSPGTGRHLYGYTF
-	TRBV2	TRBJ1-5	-	TGTGCCAGCCTCGAAGGGGCAGGGACTAATCAGCCCCAGCATTTT	CASLEGAGTNQPQHF
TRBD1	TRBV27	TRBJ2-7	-	TGTGCCAGCACCCGAAGAGGGACAGGGTTCTACGAGCAGTACTTC	CASTRRGTGFYEQYF
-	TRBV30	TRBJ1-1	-	TGTGCCTGGAGTGTCGGGGGGAACACTGAAGCTTTCTTT	CAWSVGGNTEAFF
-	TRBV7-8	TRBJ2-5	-	TGTGCCAGCAACCTCCGGGACTACCAAGAGACCCAGTACTTC	CASNLRDYQETQYF
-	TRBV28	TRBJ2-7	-	TGTGCCAGCAGGCAGGGTGGCTACGAGCAGTACTTC	CASRQGGYEQYF
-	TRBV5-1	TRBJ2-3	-	TGCGCCAGCAGCTTGGGAGGGTCCATGGATACGCAGTATTTT	CASSLGGSMDTQYF
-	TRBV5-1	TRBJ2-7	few	TGCGCCAGCAGCTTGAGGTCAGAGGGCTACGAGCAGTACTTC	CASSLRSEGYEQYF
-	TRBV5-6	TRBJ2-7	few	TGTGCCAGCAGCTTACGGGACGAGCAGTACTTC	CASSLRDEQYF
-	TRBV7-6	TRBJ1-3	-	TGTGCCAGCAGCTTCGGTGGAAACACCATATATTTT	CASSFGGNTIYF
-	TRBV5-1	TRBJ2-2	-	TGCGCCAGCAGCTTGGAGGGGTACACCGGGGAGCTGTTTTTT	CASSLEGYTGELFF
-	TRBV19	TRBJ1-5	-	TGTGCCAGTAGGCGAACAGGTCCTAGCAATCAGCCCCAGCATTTT	CASRRTGPSNQPQHF
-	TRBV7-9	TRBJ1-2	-	TGTGCCAGCAGCTTGAGGGATGGCTATGGCTACACCTTC	CASSLRDGYGYTF